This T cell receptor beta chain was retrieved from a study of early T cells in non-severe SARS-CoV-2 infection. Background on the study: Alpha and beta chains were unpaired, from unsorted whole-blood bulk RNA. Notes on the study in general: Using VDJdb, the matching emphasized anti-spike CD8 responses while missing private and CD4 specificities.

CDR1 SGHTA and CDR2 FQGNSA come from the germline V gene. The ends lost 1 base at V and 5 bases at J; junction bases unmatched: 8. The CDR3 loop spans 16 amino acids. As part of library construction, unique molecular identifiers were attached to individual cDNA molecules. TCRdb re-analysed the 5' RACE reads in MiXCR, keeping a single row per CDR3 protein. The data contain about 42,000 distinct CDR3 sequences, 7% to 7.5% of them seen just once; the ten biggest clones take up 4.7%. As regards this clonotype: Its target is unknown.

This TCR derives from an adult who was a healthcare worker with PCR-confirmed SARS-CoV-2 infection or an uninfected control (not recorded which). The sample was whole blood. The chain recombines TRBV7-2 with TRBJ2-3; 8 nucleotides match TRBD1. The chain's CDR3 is CASSLGRTGRRDTQYF. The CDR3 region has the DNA TGTGCCAGCAGCTTAGGGCGGACAGGGAGAAGAGATACGCAGTATTTT.